A single sample is the source of the 30 T cell receptor beta chains below, sequenced in a study of shared clonotypes between healthy human individuals. Repertoires were generated with immunoSEQ multiplex PCR, while TCRdb's copy carries only in-frame clones and drops some. The table lists some 1 million clones, under 80% of them singletons. Source material: memory CD4+ T cells sorted from blood. Regarding subset: CD45RA-negative fraction. These receptors originate from a man younger than 30 in good health.

The gene calls are TRBV7-9 and TRBJ1-4; 7 bases are shared with TRBD1. Losses at the gene ends were 4 bases for V and 6 bases for J; bases not matched to a gene: 5. This CDR3 is 14 amino acids long. The germline gives CDR1 SEHNR, CDR2 FQNEAQ (reference sequence). CDR3 DNA sequence: TGTGCCAGCAGCTCCGACAGGGTAGATGAAAAACTGTTTTTT. Its protein is CASSSDRVDEKLFF.

In the case of this clone: In the same sample, other DNA sequences code for this CDR3. This rearrangement joins TRBV5-1 to TRBJ2-3, with D unresolved. The germline V gene has CDR1 SGHRS and CDR2 YFSETQ. This CDR3 comprises 14 residues. V lost 0 bases and J 0 bases, leaving 5 bases between the germline ends. CDR3 sequence reads: CASSLGRSTDTQYF. DNA of the CDR3: TGCGCCAGCAGCTTGGGTCGTAGCACAGATACGCAGTATTTT.

The rearrangement links TRBV6-1 to TRBJ1-2, with a possible D match to TRBD1 (5 bases). Germline lookup yields CDR1 MNHNS and CDR2 SASEGT. V was clipped by 5 bases and J by 6 bases, with 16 bases between them. This CDR3 region has 14 residues. Here the CDR3 DNA reads TGTGCCAGCAGTCCCCTGGGGACTTCAGATGGCTACACCTTC. Translating it yields CASSPLGTSDGYTF.

There are many counts of this clone. This chain uses TRBV30 with TRBJ1-4; weak D call: TRBD1 (5 bases). The CDR3 is 12 amino acids. The V gene lost 4 bases and the J gene lost 5 bases, with 8 bases spanning the gap. Per the germline V gene, CDR1 is GTSNPN and CDR2 is SVGIG (reference sequence). The CDR3 region is CAWKGPNEKLFF. In DNA form, the CDR3 reads TGTGCCTGGAAGGGACCCAATGAAAAACTGTTTTTT.

J is TRBJ1-5 and V is TRBV28; 9 positions match TRBD1. Germline CDR1 is MDHEN and CDR2 is SYDVKM. The V and J ends lost 6 bases and 0 bases, in that order; junction bases with no gene match: 6. This CDR3 is 16 amino acids long. This CDR3 is CASRTWTGVSNQPQHF. CDR3 DNA: TGTGCCAGCAGAACCTGGACAGGGGTTAGCAATCAGCCCCAGCATTTT.

The chain is built from TRBV6-1 and TRBJ1-5; D is undetermined. The V and J ends lost 6 bases and 0 bases respectively, with 9 bases between them. The CDR3 is made up of 14 amino acids. Germline V lookup: CDR1 MNHNS, CDR2 SASEGT. CDR3 protein: CASRETYSNQPQHF. DNA for the CDR3: TGTGCCAGCAGAGAAACCTATAGCAATCAGCCCCAGCATTTT.

The rearrangement joins TRBV10-3 to TRBJ1-4, with a possible D match to TRBD1 (6 bases). This CDR3 has 15 residues. With 4 bases removed from V and 3 bases from J, the gap between germline ends came to 12 bases. The germline V gene encodes CDR1 ENHRY and CDR2 SYGVKD. CDR3 protein: CAISATGSPNEKLFF. The CDR3 nucleotides are TGTGCCATCAGTGCCACAGGGTCCCCTAATGAAAAACTGTTTTTT.

The chain has TRBV2 and TRBJ1-5; D is perhaps TRBD1 (5 bases). Germline CDR1 SNHLY, CDR2 FYNNEI. There are 19 residues in the CDR3. The germline V and J ends were trimmed by 4 bases and 2 bases, with 24 bases remaining between them. The CDR3 is CASSGDPGHEKVGNQPQHF. In DNA form, the CDR3 reads TGTGCCAGCAGTGGGGACCCTGGGCACGAAAAAGTAGGCAATCAGCCCCAGCATTTT.

Regarding this clone: This sequence may be a read error, since a much larger clone differs from it by one base. The chain uses TRBV7-2 and TRBJ1-2, with TRBD1 matching over 8 bases. The CDR3 is 13 residues long. The V and J ends lost 6 bases and 2 bases, in that order; junction bases with no gene match: 2. Per the germline V gene, CDR1 is SGHTA and CDR2 is FQGNSA. CDR3 nucleotide sequence: TGTGCCAGCAGTTGGACAGGGAACTATGGCTACACCTTC. It is translated as CASSWTGNYGYTF.

A single count supports this clone. The genes are TRBV7-2 and TRBJ2-2; D is undetermined. The V and J ends lost 5 bases and 8 bases respectively, with 12 bases between them. Germline V gene data show CDR1 as SGHTA and CDR2 as FQGNSA. This CDR3 contains 13 residues. The CDR3: CASSPPIEGELFF. The CDR3 DNA reads as TGTGCCAGCAGCCCGCCCATCGAAGGGGAGCTGTTTTTT.

J is TRBJ2-7 and V is TRBV7-2; D not certain. Germline V gene data show CDR1 as SGHTA and CDR2 as FQGNSA. This CDR3 has 16 residues. V gave up 5 bases and J gave up 4 bases, with 21 bases separating them. The CDR3 DNA reads TGTGCCAGCAGCCCCCGGGCCCGCCCTCTTTTATACGAGCAGTACTTC. Translated: CASSPRARPLLYEQYF.

The gene calls are TRBV5-1 and TRBJ2-7; TRBD2 agrees at 15 bases. CDR1 is SGHRS and CDR2 is YFSETQ in the germline V gene. With V trimmed by 4 bases and J by 3 bases, 5 bases remained unmatched. The length of the CDR3 is 16 residues. The CDR3 loop is CASSRTSGRAGYEQYF. The CDR3 bases are TGCGCCAGCAGCCGGACTAGCGGGAGGGCCGGCTACGAGCAGTACTTC. The full variable domain, in which reference TRBV5-1 and TRBJ2-7 provide the parts outside the CDR3, is KAGVTQTPRYLIKTRGQQVTLSCSPISGHRSVSWYQQTPGQGLQFLFEYFSETQRNKGNFPGRFSGRQFSNSRSEMNVSTLELGDSALYLCASSRTSGRAGYEQYFGPGTRLTVT.

In its sample, this clone was seen once. V is TRBV2 and J is TRBJ1-5; possibly TRBD1 for D (6 bases). Germline CDR1 is SNHLY and CDR2 is FYNNEI. The CDR3 loop spans 13 amino acids. With 5 bases removed from V and 6 bases from J, the gap between germline ends came to 11 bases. The CDR3 loop reads CASSWDNSQPQHF. The CDR3 DNA is TGTGCCAGCAGTTGGGACAATAGTCAGCCCCAGCATTTT.

This clone was recorded a few times. The CDR3 is CASSRGSASVSTDTQYF. For the CDR3, the DNA is TGTGCCAGCAGCCGGGGATCGGCTAGCGTTAGCACAGATACGCAGTATTTT. The chain has TRBV7-9 and TRBJ2-3; TRBD2 is a possible D gene (6 bases). The CDR3 totals 17 residues. Deletions cut 5 bases from V and 0 bases from J, with 18 bases between. Germline loops: CDR1 SEHNR, CDR2 FQNEAQ (reference sequence).

Concerning this clone itself: A much larger clone differs from this one at a single base, so this may be a read error. The CDR3 spells CAGSPRQGLYGYTF. CDR3 bases: TGTGCCGGCAGTCCCCGACAGGGACTCTATGGCTACACCTTC. The chain links TRBV27 to TRBJ1-2, with 7 bases aligning to TRBD1. The CDR3 runs to 14 residues. CDR1 is MNHEY, CDR2 SMNVEV, per germline (reference sequence).

This clone came up many times. The chain carries TRBV9 and TRBJ1-3, with a tentative D call TRBD1 (6 bases). From germline, CDR1 is SGDLS and CDR2 YYNGEE. The V gene lost 4 bases and the J gene lost 1 base, with 15 bases spanning the gap. The CDR3 has 16 residues. Written as DNA, the CDR3 is TGTGCCAGCAGCCTGGCTCTCGGACAGTCTGGAAACACCATATATTTT. The encoded protein is CASSLALGQSGNTIYF.

The rearrangement joins TRBV29-1 to TRBJ2-7; 7 nucleotides align to TRBD1. The CDR3 spans 14 residues. In germline, CDR1 is SQVTM, CDR2 ANQGSEA. Unmatched junction bases numbered 9, after V lost 5 bases and J lost 2 bases. The CDR3, as DNA: TGCAGCGTTAAAGGGGGCTCTAGGACCTACGAGCAGTACTTC. This sequence encodes CSVKGGSRTYEQYF.

This chain uses TRBV5-1 with TRBJ1-2, with 7 bases that match TRBD1. The ends lost 4 bases at V and 4 bases at J; junction bases unmatched: 7. The germline V gene has CDR1 SGHRS and CDR2 YFSETQ. The CDR3 loop spans 14 amino acids. CDR3 sequence (DNA): TGCGCCAGCAGCCCCAGACAGGGCGGCTATGGCTACACCTTC. It translates to CASSPRQGGYGYTF.

The gene calls are TRBV30 and TRBJ1-5, with TRBD1 as a possible D gene (5 bases). The germline CDR1 and CDR2 sequences are GTSNPN and SVGIG (reference sequence). CDR3 length equals 17 residues. The V end lost 1 base, the J end lost 10 bases, and 26 bases lay between the germline ends. The CDR3 nucleotides are TGTGCCTGGAGTGACCAGGTCCCACGGGACTCCCCACGACCCCAGCATTTT. Protein: CAWSDQVPRDSPRPQHF. The full variable domain, its missing parts supplied by reference TRBV30 and TRBJ1-5, is SQTIHQWPATLVQPVGSPLSLECTVEGTSNPNLYWYRQAAGRGLQLLFYSVGIGQISSEVPQNLSASRPQDRQFILSSKKLLLSDSGFYLCAWSDQVPRDSPRPQHFGDGTRLSIL.

V gene TRBV18 combines with J gene TRBJ2-5; maybe TRBD1 (5 bases). The V and J ends lost 0 bases and 1 base respectively, with 9 bases between them. Germline CDR1 reads KGHSH; CDR2 reads LQKENI. The CDR3 extends over 15 amino acids. CDR3 bases: TGTGCCAGCTCACCACCGAACCAGGGCCAAGAGACCCAGTACTTC. It translates to CASSPPNQGQETQYF.

Regarding this clone: This specimen includes other DNA sequences encoding the same CDR3. The chain joins TRBV18 to TRBJ1-4; no reliable D call. The CDR3 runs 12 residues. V dropped 3 bases and J dropped 7 bases, with 6 bases sitting between them. Germline values: CDR1 KGHSH, CDR2 LQKENI. The CDR3 nucleotides are TGTGCCAGCTCACCGGGTGTTGAAAAACTGTTTTTT. Its translation: CASSPGVEKLFF.

The CDR3 nucleotides are TGTGCCAGCAGTTACTCGGGGACAGGGCCCCACGAGCAGTACTTC. Protein product: CASSYSGTGPHEQYF. This chain links TRBV6-6 with TRBJ2-7, with 9 bases matching TRBD1. V dropped 0 bases and J dropped 5; count of bases not matched to a gene: 5. The CDR3 has 15 residues. Germline V CDR1 and CDR2: MNHNY, SVGAGI (reference sequence).

The chain is built from TRBV7-9 and TRBJ1-2, with a tentative D call TRBD1 (5 bases). The CDR3 sequence is 15 residues long. V was cut by 4 bases and J by 5 bases, with 17 bases left in between. The V gene's germline CDR1 is SEHNR and CDR2 FQNEAQ (reference sequence). CDR3: CASSSLLGASYGYTF. The CDR3 coding sequence is TGTGCCAGCAGCTCCCTCTTAGGGGCGTCGTATGGCTACACCTTC. The variable domain in full, with the rest retrieved from reference TRBV7-9 and TRBJ1-2, is DTGVSQNPRHKITKRGQNVTFRCDPISEHNRLYWYRQTLGQGPEFLTYFQNEAQLEKSRLLSDRFSAERPKGSFSTLEIQRTEQGDSAMYLCASSSLLGASYGYTFGSGTRLTVV.

About this clone: Other DNA sequences within the sample encode an identical CDR3. V is TRBV30 and J is TRBJ2-7; D possibly uses TRBD1 or TRBD2 (6 bases each). V lost 2 bases and J lost 0, with 14 bases in between. CDR3 length equals 15 residues. The germline V gene encodes CDR1 GTSNPN and CDR2 SVGIG (reference sequence). CDR3 sequence reads: CAWSREGGSSYEQYF. The CDR3 nucleotides read TGTGCCTGGAGTCGAGAGGGGGGAAGCTCCTACGAGCAGTACTTC. The variable domain in full, with the rest retrieved from reference TRBV30 and TRBJ2-7, is SQTIHQWPATLVQPVGSPLSLECTVEGTSNPNLYWYRQAAGRGLQLLFYSVGIGQISSEVPQNLSASRPQDRQFILSSKKLLLSDSGFYLCAWSREGGSSYEQYFGPGTRLTVT.

This clone was counted only a few times. The chain is built from TRBV4-1 and TRBJ1-2; possible D gene TRBD1, 6 bases. V was pared by 0 bases and J by 6 bases, with 17 bases between. CDR3 length: 16 amino acids. CDR1 is MGHRA and CDR2 is YSYEKL in the germline V gene. The CDR3 spells CASSQDSNREWDGYTF. The DNA for the CDR3 is TGCGCCAGCAGCCAAGATTCCAACAGGGAATGGGATGGCTACACCTTC.

V gene TRBV19 combines with J gene TRBJ1-2; 11 nucleotides line up with TRBD1. The CDR3 runs 14 residues. Germline CDR1 is LNHDA and CDR2 is SQIVND (reference sequence). V was pared by 9 bases and J by 8 bases, with 11 bases of the junction left unmatched. In DNA form, the CDR3 reads TGTGCCAGCGCCCCGGGACAGGGGGTGGGAGGCTACACCTTC. Residues: CASAPGQGVGGYTF.

The V gene is TRBV9, the J gene TRBJ1-3; no firm D call. Germline CDR1 and CDR2: SGDLS and YYNGEE. Trimming shortened V by 0 bases and J by 0 bases, and 7 bases separated the two germline ends. The CDR3 is made up of 15 amino acids. The CDR3 is CASSVAVGSGNTIYF. The CDR3 nucleotides are TGTGCCAGCAGCGTAGCTGTGGGCTCTGGAAACACCATATATTTT.

The CDR3 protein is CASSESRAGPSYEQYF. DNA of the CDR3: TGTGCCAGCAGTGAAAGTAGGGCGGGACCCTCCTACGAGCAGTACTTC. The genes are TRBV2 and TRBJ2-7; tentatively, D is TRBD2 (6 bases). Germline V gene sequence: CDR1 SNHLY, CDR2 FYNNEI. CDR3 length equals 16 residues. V lost 2 bases and J 0 bases, leaving 14 bases between the germline ends.

This clone turned up a few times. V is TRBV25-1 and J is TRBJ1-4, with D unclear. With 1 base removed from V and 8 bases from J, the gap between germline ends came to 23 bases. The CDR3 is 18 residues long. CDR1 is MGHDK, CDR2 SYGVNS, per germline. CDR3 DNA: TGTGCCAGCAGTGAATGGGCTGGGCTAGCGTGGGATAACGAAAAACTGTTTTTT. Translated: CASSEWAGLAWDNEKLFF.

This clone was seen only a few times. V and J are TRBV7-2 and TRBJ2-5; TRBD2 is a possible D gene (6 bases). Germline assignment: CDR1 SGHTA and CDR2 FQGNSA. CDR3 length: 14 residues. Between the trimmed V and J ends, which lost 1 base and 4 bases, there was a span of 10 bases. The CDR3 sequence is CASSLGGIGETQYF. The CDR3 DNA is TGTGCCAGCAGCTTAGGCGGGATCGGAGAGACCCAGTACTTC.